This entry describes one TCR beta chain. What it binds is not known. Trimming cost V 5 bases and J 5 bases; bases outside gene matches: 4. Germline V CDR1 and CDR2: LNHNV, YYDKDF (reference sequence). The CDR3 covers 13 residues. It was with 60 Vbeta and 13 Jbeta primers that the PCR ran. Method: immunoSEQ multiplex PCR; TCRdb's copy keeps in-frame clones and lacks some. The table has approximately 220,000 clones, approximately 88% seen once; the top ten hold about 0.77%. This record belongs to a study of cytomegalovirus exposure and HLA in healthy donors. Study-wide points: Some public TCRs appeared in many individuals, while most sequences were rare. One variant, a missense change in DCLRE1C, was linked in a later analysis to TCR beta V- and J-gene trimming.

Unrecorded immune exposures were likely, despite nominal health at sampling. The receptor was isolated from a boy between 2 and 10 years old in good health and CMV-seronegative. The sequencing sample was made of PBMCs. This chain joins TRBV15 and TRBJ2-5; 8 nucleotides match TRBD1. CDR3 amino acids: CATSGRGLETQYF. The CDR3 bases are TGTGCCACCAGCGGCAGGGGGCTTGAGACCCAGTACTTC.